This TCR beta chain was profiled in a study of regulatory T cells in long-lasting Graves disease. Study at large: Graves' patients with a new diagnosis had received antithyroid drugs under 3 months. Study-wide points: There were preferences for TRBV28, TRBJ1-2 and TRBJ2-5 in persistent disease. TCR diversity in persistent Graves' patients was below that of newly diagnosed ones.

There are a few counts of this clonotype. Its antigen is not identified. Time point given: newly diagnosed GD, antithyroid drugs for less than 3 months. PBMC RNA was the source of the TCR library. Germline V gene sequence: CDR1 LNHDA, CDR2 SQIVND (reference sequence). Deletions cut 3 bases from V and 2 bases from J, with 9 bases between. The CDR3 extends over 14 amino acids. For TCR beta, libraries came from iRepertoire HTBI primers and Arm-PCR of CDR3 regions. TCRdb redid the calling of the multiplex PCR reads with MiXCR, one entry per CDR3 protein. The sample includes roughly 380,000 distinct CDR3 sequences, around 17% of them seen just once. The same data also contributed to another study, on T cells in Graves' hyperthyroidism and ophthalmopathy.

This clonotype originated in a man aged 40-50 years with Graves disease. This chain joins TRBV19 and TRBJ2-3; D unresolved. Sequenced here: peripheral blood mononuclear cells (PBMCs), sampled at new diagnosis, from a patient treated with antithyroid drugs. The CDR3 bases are TGTGCCAGTAGTATGGCACTCCACACAGATACGCAGTATTTT. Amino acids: CASSMALHTDTQYF.